This T cell receptor beta chain emerged from a study of cytomegalovirus exposure and HLA in healthy donors. Findings and limits, study-wide: Presence/absence results assume similar sequencing depth per donor, which may not hold. When analyzed later, a missense DCLRE1C variant was found to be linked to TCR beta V- and J-gene trimming.

The CDR3 has 15 amino acids. V was pared by 5 bases and J by 4 bases, with 10 bases of the junction left unmatched. Germline CDR1 is LNHNV and CDR2 is YYDKDF (reference sequence). This clone was counted a few times. The antigen is not known. Other DNA sequences in this sample translate to the same CDR3. 13 Jbeta primers and 60 Vbeta primers were used for the PCR. Clones were sequenced by immunoSEQ multiplex PCR, and TCRdb holds only the in-frame ones, with some missing. Of about 210,000 clones listed, approximately 80% are singletons. Specimen: PBMCs. The TCR originated in a man younger than 40 in good health and CMV-seronegative. The rearrangement uses TRBV15 and TRBJ1-1, with TRBD1 matching 7 bases. Here the CDR3 reads CATSPGDRAGTEAFF. The DNA for the CDR3 is TGTGCCACCAGCCCGGGAGACAGGGCTGGCACTGAAGCTTTCTTT.